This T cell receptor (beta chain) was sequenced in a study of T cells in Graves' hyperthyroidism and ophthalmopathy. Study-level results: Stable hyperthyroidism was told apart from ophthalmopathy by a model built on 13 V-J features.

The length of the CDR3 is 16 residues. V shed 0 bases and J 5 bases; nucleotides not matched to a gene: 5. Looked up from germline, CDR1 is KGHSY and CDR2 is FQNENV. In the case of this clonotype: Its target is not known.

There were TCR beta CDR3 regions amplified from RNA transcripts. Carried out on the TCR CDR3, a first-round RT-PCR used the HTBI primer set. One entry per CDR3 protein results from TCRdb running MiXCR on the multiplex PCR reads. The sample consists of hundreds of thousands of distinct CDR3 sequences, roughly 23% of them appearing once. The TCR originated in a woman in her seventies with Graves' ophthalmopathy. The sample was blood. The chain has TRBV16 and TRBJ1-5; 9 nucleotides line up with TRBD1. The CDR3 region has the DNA TGTGCCAGCAGCCAATCGGAGGGACAGGGATATCAGCCCCAGCATTTT. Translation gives CASSQSEGQGYQPQHF.